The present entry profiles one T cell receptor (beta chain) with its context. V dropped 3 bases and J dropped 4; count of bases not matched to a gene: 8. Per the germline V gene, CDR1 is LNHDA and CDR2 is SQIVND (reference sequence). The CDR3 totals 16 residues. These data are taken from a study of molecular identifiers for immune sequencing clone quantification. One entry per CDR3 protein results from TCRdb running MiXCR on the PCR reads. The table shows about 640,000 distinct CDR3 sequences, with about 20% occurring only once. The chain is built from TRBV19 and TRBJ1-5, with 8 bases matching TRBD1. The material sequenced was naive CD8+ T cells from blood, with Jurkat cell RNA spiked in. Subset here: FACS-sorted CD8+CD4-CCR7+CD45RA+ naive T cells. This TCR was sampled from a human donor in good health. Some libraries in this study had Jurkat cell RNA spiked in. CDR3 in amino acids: CASSILVGQDNQPQHF. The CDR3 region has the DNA TGTGCCAGTAGTATTCTGGTGGGACAGGATAATCAGCCCCAGCATTTT.